The rows below give T cell receptor beta chains drawn from one sample of a study of cytomegalovirus exposure and HLA in healthy donors. The protocol was immunoSEQ multiplex PCR, while the TCRdb copy is restricted to in-frame clones and leaves out a portion. This repertoire includes around 63,000 clones. What was sequenced was PBMCs. The receptor set was obtained from a woman in her twenties or thirties in good health and CMV-seronegative. Both conserved end residues are part of each CDR3.

>TRBV2|11
CASYQGGEQYF
>TRBV6-5|13
CASRRGEGNEQFF
>TRBV25-1|15
CASSASGAGSYEQYF
>TRBV2|12
CASSQQGNGYTF
>TRBV23-1|15
CASGGETVGNQPQHF
>TRBV6-1|14
CASSEFYPGVRQYF
>TRBV9|16
CASSYTGGGMNTEAFF
>TRBV5-1|15
CASKYRDWGDTEAFF
>TRBV6-1|15
CASSFGQGAPYEQYF
>TRBV5-1|14
CASSPAGQGHEQYF
>TRBV30|15
CASDHRQAMNTEAFF
>TRBV5-1|15
CASSLLDRGDSHLHF
>TRBV4-1|16
CASSQDLGQQRYEQYF
>TRBV14|18
CASSQPSDRGFYNSPLHF
>TRBV4-1|16
CASSQLLAGGPLTQYF
>TRBV9|18
CASSAGLAGGPGAYEQYF
>TRBV4-2|15
CASSHGLAGDNEQFF
>TRBV18|14
CASSLDRGQHGYTF
>TRBV7-2|15
CASSVSTSGGYEQYF
>TRBV4-3|15
CASSPGTGDYYGYTF
>TRBV7-9|14
CASSSARGSEKLFF
>TRBV5-4|14
CASSFGLADYEQYF
>TRBV4-2|19
CASSSRGASGGDGTDTQYF
>TRBV18|16
CASSPPGRQGNQPQHF
>TRBV6-4|14
CASSDSNLAYEQFF
>TRBV19|12
CASTVRGPEAFF
>TRBV27|16
CASSLGQVQYNSPLHF
>TRBV5-6|12
CASSFRLSEAFF
>TRBV4-2|17
CASSQVESSGRAGEQFF